A single sample gave rise to the 19 T cell receptor beta chains below, sequenced in a study of T cell repertoires in cytomegalovirus infection. TCRdb re-analysed the reads in MiXCR, keeping a single row per CDR3 protein. This sample has hundreds of thousands of distinct CDR3 sequences, with 20% to 30% found just once. Sample: CD8+ T cells from PBMCs. The receptors here all came from a human donor in good health (CMV status not recorded). Some clones in this sample may be carry-over from other donors' samples.

This clonotype showed up just a few times. This chain connects TRBV25-1 to TRBJ2-1; D remains unclear. Trimming took 3 bases from V and 8 from J, leaving 14 bases between them. Per germline, CDR1 MGHDK and CDR2 SYGVNS. The CDR3 is made up of 14 amino acids. The CDR3 coding sequence is TGTGCCAGCAGTGAGGGAACCTCTTACGATGAGCAGTTCTTC. As protein: CASSEGTSYDEQFF.

This clonotype was counted only a few times. The chain couples TRBV19 to TRBJ1-5, with a weak D call TRBD1 (5 bases). V lost 7 bases, J lost 3 bases, and 10 bases lay in between. The CDR3 loop spans 13 amino acids. Germline-derived CDR1 and CDR2 are LNHDA and SQIVND (reference sequence). In nucleotides, the CDR3 is TGTGCCAGTACTAGGGGACTCAATCAGCCCCAGCATTTT. Residues: CASTRGLNQPQHF.

There are a few counts of this clonotype. V and J are TRBV6-4 and TRBJ2-3, with no clear D. Trimming shortened V by 3 bases and J by 2 bases, and 12 bases separated the two germline ends. Germline V gene sequence: CDR1 MRHNA, CDR2 SNTAGT. The CDR3 covers 15 residues. This CDR3 reads CASSEGGRDTDTQYF. For the CDR3, the DNA is TGTGCCAGCAGTGAGGGTGGTAGGGACACAGATACGCAGTATTTT.

The V call is TRBV7-6, the J call TRBJ2-5; no definite D call. The CDR3 has 13 amino acids. V gave up 4 bases and J gave up 5 bases, with 11 bases separating them. Germline assignment: CDR1 SGHVS and CDR2 FNYEAQ. The CDR3 bases are TGTGCCAGCAGCTCCGCGCGACGTGAGACCCAGTACTTC. Its translation is CASSSARRETQYF.

This clonotype was detected only a few times. A junction boundary mismatches the germline segment, possibly from a read error. The V call is TRBV5-8, the J call TRBJ1-2; D unclear. This CDR3 has 12 residues. Germline V gives CDR1 SGHTS, CDR2 YDEGEE. The CDR3: CASSGILYGYTF. The DNA of the CDR3 is TGTGCTAGCAGCGGGATTCTCTATGGCTACACCTTC.

A remark on this clonotype: A read error is possible here, since a much larger clone lies one base away. This CDR3 is missing its conserved last phenylalanine or tryptophan, likely due to a read error. The chain employs TRBV7-8 and TRBJ2-7, with TRBD1 identical over 7 bases. CDR3 length: 14 residues. V shed 5 bases and J 3 bases; nucleotides not matched to a gene: 7. Germline-derived CDR1 and CDR2 are SGHVS and FQNEAQ. CDR3 nucleotides: TGTGCCAGCAGCCCTCGGACAGGAAACTACGAGCAGTACTCC. Encoded protein: CASSPRTGNYEQYS.

This clonotype was counted many times. Written as DNA, the CDR3 is TGTGCCAGTAGTATTGGGACTACTGAGCAGTTCTTC. It specifies CASSIGTTEQFF. The chain combines TRBV19 with TRBJ2-1; 7 bases agree with TRBD2. V shed 3 bases and J 9 bases; nucleotides not matched to a gene: 2. The germline CDR1 and CDR2 sequences are LNHDA and SQIVND (reference sequence). This CDR3 is 12 amino acids long.

The chain employs TRBV6-2 or TRBV6-3 and TRBJ1-1, with D perhaps matching TRBD1 (5 bases). Germline lookup yields CDR1 MNHEY and CDR2 SVGEGT. V was clipped by 4 bases and J by 7 bases, with 7 bases between them. The CDR3 length is 11 residues. The CDR3 region has the DNA TGTGCCAGCAGTTGGGACCTTGAAGCTTTCTTT. Protein sequence: CASSWDLEAFF.

The rearrangement uses TRBV28 and TRBJ2-5; D call uncertain. This CDR3 contains 15 residues. Per germline, CDR1 MDHEN and CDR2 SYDVKM. With 6 bases removed from V and 0 bases from J, the gap between germline ends came to 14 bases. CDR3 bases: TGTGCCAGCAGCGACCTACGGGCAAACCAAGAGACCCAGTACTTC. It yields the protein CASSDLRANQETQYF.

The chain combines TRBV4-1 with TRBJ2-3; tentatively, D is TRBD1 or TRBD2 (5 bases each). Per the germline V gene, CDR1 is MGHRA and CDR2 is YSYEKL. The CDR3 length is 15 residues. V was pared by 1 base and J by 6 bases, with 14 bases between. CDR3 sequence (DNA): TGCGCCAGCAGCCAAGCCCAAACCGGGGACGATACGCAGTATTTT. Its protein product is CASSQAQTGDDTQYF.

At least ten counts were recorded for this clonotype. The V gene is TRBV6-5, the J gene TRBJ2-7; TRBD1 aligns across 9 bases. J lost 3 bases, V lost 2 bases, and 2 bases had no gene match. This CDR3 has 14 amino acids. CDR1 and CDR2 (germline): MNHEY, SVGAGI. CDR3 loop: CASSYLGQGYEQYF. The CDR3 coding sequence is TGTGCCAGCAGTTACCTGGGACAGGGCTACGAGCAGTACTTC.

This clonotype was seen just once. The chain links TRBV6-2 or TRBV6-3 to TRBJ1-1, with D perhaps TRBD1 (5 bases). Germline-derived CDR1 and CDR2 are MNHEY and SVGEGT. The length of the CDR3 is 14 residues. With 6 bases removed from V and 1 base from J, the gap between germline ends came to 12 bases. CDR3 residues: CASSQRGSNTEAFF. CDR3 bases: TGTGCCAGCAGCCAACGGGGGTCGAACACTGAAGCTTTCTTT.

The chain has TRBV12-3 or TRBV12-4 and TRBJ2-7, with D unclear. This CDR3 region has 12 residues. Between the trimmed V and J ends, which lost 5 bases and 6 bases, there was a span of 11 bases. The CDR3, as DNA: TGTGCCAGCAGTGTTAGCCCTCTCGAGCAGTACTTC. Its protein product is CASSVSPLEQYF.

This clonotype was found many times. The chain employs TRBV7-6 and TRBJ2-7; 9 bases are a match to TRBD1. V shed 1 base and J 6 bases; nucleotides not matched to a gene: 10. CDR3 size: 16 residues. Germline V gives CDR1 SGHVS, CDR2 FNYEAQ. The CDR3, as DNA: TGTGCCAGCAGCTTAGGCTCCGGGACAGGGCTCCCCGAGCAGTACTTC. Encoded protein: CASSLGSGTGLPEQYF.

There are many counts of this clonotype. The chain employs TRBV28 and TRBJ2-7; 7 bases line up with TRBD2. In germline, CDR1 is MDHEN, CDR2 SYDVKM. The junction had 7 bases not matched to a gene; V was cut back by 5 bases and J by 3 bases. The CDR3 is 14 residues long. The CDR3 region is CASSVAGDLYEQYV. CDR3 bases: TGTGCCAGCAGTGTGGCGGGGGACCTCTACGAGCAGTACGTC.

This clonotype was detected a few times. The chain links TRBV6-2 or TRBV6-3 to TRBJ1-1, with D tentatively TRBD1 (5 bases). The CDR3 totals 13 residues. CDR1 and CDR2 from the germline V gene are MNHEY and SVGEGT. Trimming removed 7 bases at V and 8 bases at J, with 17 bases between. In nucleotides, the CDR3 is TGTGCCAGCACCACCGGGGGGGGGTCCGAAGCTTTCTTT. As protein: CASTTGGGSEAFF.

This clonotype was counted ten times or more. The chain combines TRBV7-8 with TRBJ1-6; 8 bases align to TRBD1. Germline loops: CDR1 SGHVS, CDR2 FQNEAQ. With V trimmed by 5 bases and J by 4 bases, 4 bases remained unmatched. This CDR3 spans 15 amino acids. The DNA for the CDR3 is TGTGCCAGCAGCACGACAGGGGCTTATAATTCACCCCTCCACTTT. As protein: CASSTTGAYNSPLHF.

This clonotype was seen more than once but under ten times. The chain employs TRBV20-1 and TRBJ1-2; TRBD1 is a possible D gene (5 bases). This CDR3 is 13 amino acids long. Trimming shortened V by 3 bases and J by 4 bases, and 12 bases separated the two germline ends. Germline values: CDR1 DFQATT, CDR2 SNEGSKA (reference sequence). As DNA, the CDR3 is TGCAGTGCTAGCCCTACAGGATTCTATGGCTACACCTTC. This translates into CSASPTGFYGYTF.

The chain couples TRBV6-2 or TRBV6-3 to TRBJ2-1, with D perhaps TRBD1 or TRBD2 (7 bases each). The germline CDR1 and CDR2 sequences are MNHEY and SVGEGT. The CDR3 covers 15 residues. Trimming cost V 4 bases and J 5 bases, with 15 bases left between them. The CDR3 bases are TGTGCCAGCAGTTCAGGCAGGGGGGGGAACAATGAGCAGTTCTTC. Translation gives CASSSGRGGNNEQFF.